In its sample, the clone carrying this TCR beta chain was seen a few times. Its specificity is unknown. The record originates from a study of molecular identifiers for immune sequencing clone quantification. Findings and caveats of the study: Among effectors, clones above 20 RNA copies held over 99% of molecules; among naive cells, under 1%. Among roughly 910,000 naive cells, spiked Jurkat TCR RNA from a single cell was reportedly detectable.

Libraries of bulk TCR were made by previously described methods (with listed TCR primers). TCRdb re-called the PCR reads with MiXCR, one entry per CDR3 protein. This sample has about 100,000 distinct CDR3 sequences, with roughly a third found just once. The CDR3 covers 16 residues. V was pared by 4 bases and J by 6 bases, with 9 bases of the junction left unmatched. The sequencing sample was made of naive CD8+ T cells from blood, with Jurkat cell RNA spiked in. Subset: FACS-sorted CD8+CD4-CCR7+CD45RA+ naive T cells. This TCR derives from a human donor in good health. Some libraries in this study had Jurkat cell RNA spiked in. V and J are TRBV12-3 or TRBV12-4 and TRBJ2-2; 9 bases map to TRBD1. For the CDR3, the DNA is TGTGCCAGCAGTTCTACGGGACAGGGTTTATCCGGGGAGCTGTTTTTT. It yields the protein CASSSTGQGLSGELFF.